This T cell receptor beta chain derives from a study of CD8 T cells in ankylosing spondylitis. The CDR3 has 17 residues. V lost 5 bases, J lost 0 bases, and 6 bases stayed unmatched. Points from the study as a whole: In ankylosing spondylitis patients, matched synovial fluid reportedly showed significant enrichment of disease-linked clones. Past studies reported some motif variants in reactive arthritis synovial fluid and blood. Characteristic, it appeared, of ankylosing spondylitis blood was a TCR beta motif of roughly 8 highly homologous variants. A CD8+ phenotype characterized the disease-linked clones, which were relatively rare in peripheral blood.

This clonotype was recorded at least ten times. Its specificity is not known. Libraries of TCR beta came from quantitative 5'-RACE with molecular barcodes. A single record per CDR3 protein comes from TCRdb applying MiXCR to the 5' RACE reads. Here the sample spans approximately 400,000 distinct CDR3 sequences, 26% being singletons. V is TRBV12-3 or TRBV12-4 and J is TRBJ1-6, with 8 bases fitting TRBD1. The clonotype was recovered from a male donor with ankylosing spondylitis. The specimen was blood, either unsorted or a sorted T cell fraction (not recorded which). Here the CDR3 DNA reads TGTGCCAGCAGTCCCGGGACAGGAAGCTCCTATAATTCACCCCTCCACTTT. It yields the protein CASSPGTGSSYNSPLHF.